A single sample gave rise to the 28 T cell receptor beta chains below, sequenced in a study of blood T cell repertoires in COVID-19. Using immunoSEQ multiplex PCR, the repertoire was profiled, and TCRdb retains in-frame clones only, with some absent. The sample records some 110,000 clones, about 90% being singletons. The specimen was peripheral blood. The source of these receptors is a man aged 65-85 years who had recovered from COVID-19.

The CDR3 DNA reads as TGTGCCAGCAGTTACCTGAGGGACACCCTGCCCTACGAGCAGTACTTC. Translation: CASSYLRDTLPYEQYF. V and J are TRBV6-5 and TRBJ2-7; D might be TRBD1 (6 bases). The CDR3 totals 16 residues. The V end lost 2 bases, the J end lost 2 bases, and 16 bases lay between the germline ends. The germline CDR1 and CDR2 sequences are MNHEY and SVGAGI.

In its sample, this clone was seen a few times. This sequence joins TRBV30 and TRBJ1-5; weak D call: TRBD1 (6 bases). V lost 2 bases and J 1 base, leaving 9 bases between the germline ends. Germline CDR1 is GTSNPN and CDR2 is SVGIG (reference sequence). The CDR3 has 14 residues. CDR3 region: CAWSRQGSNQPQHF. The CDR3, as DNA: TGTGCCTGGAGTAGGCAGGGGAGCAATCAGCCCCAGCATTTT.

This clone is a singleton in its sample. This rearrangement joins TRBV4-1 to TRBJ2-7, with 8 bases aligning to TRBD1. The length of the CDR3 is 16 residues. Germline-derived CDR1 and CDR2 are MGHRA and YSYEKL. The ends lost 1 base at V and 8 bases at J; junction bases unmatched: 13. The CDR3 sequence is CASSQAGSLGQGKQYF. The CDR3 DNA sequence: TGCGCCAGCAGCCAAGCGGGCTCCCTAGGACAGGGCAAGCAGTACTTC.

The rearrangement links TRBV30 to TRBJ1-2; 8 nucleotides match TRBD1. Germline values: CDR1 GTSNPN, CDR2 SVGIG (reference sequence). Trimming cost V 1 base and J 7 bases; bases outside gene matches: 8. This CDR3 contains 14 residues. CDR3 in DNA: TGTGCCTGGAGTGATTGGTGGACAGGGACTGGCTACACCTTC. It yields the protein CAWSDWWTGTGYTF. Full variable domain (rest looked up from reference TRBV30 and TRBJ1-2): SQTIHQWPATLVQPVGSPLSLECTVEGTSNPNLYWYRQAAGRGLQLLFYSVGIGQISSEVPQNLSASRPQDRQFILSSKKLLLSDSGFYLCAWSDWWTGTGYTFGSGTRLTVV.

This rearrangement joins TRBV19 to TRBJ2-7; D perhaps matches TRBD2 (5 bases). Germline CDR1 reads LNHDA; CDR2 reads SQIVND (reference sequence). The CDR3 consists of 14 residues. Between the trimmed V and J ends, which lost 3 bases and 0 bases, there was a span of 9 bases. The DNA for the CDR3 is TGTGCCAGTAGTATTTCGGACTTCTCCTACGAGCAGTACTTC. Translated, it gives CASSISDFSYEQYF. Full variable domain (rest looked up from reference TRBV19 and TRBJ2-7): DGGITQSPKYLFRKEGQNVTLSCEQNLNHDAMYWYRQDPGQGLRLIYYSQIVNDFQKGDIAEGYSVSREKKESFPLTVTSAQKNPTAFYLCASSISDFSYEQYFGPGTRLTVT.

This clone appeared once. The V call is TRBV11-2, the J call TRBJ1-2; no firm D call. Germline CDR1 and CDR2: SGHAT and FQNNGV. V dropped 2 bases and J dropped 2 bases, with 9 bases sitting between them. This CDR3 has 14 amino acids. The CDR3 DNA is TGTGCCAGCAGCTTATATCTACGAAACTATGGCTACACCTTC. Translating it yields CASSLYLRNYGYTF.

This chain joins TRBV7-9 and TRBJ2-1, with 10 bases matching TRBD2. CDR1 SEHNR and CDR2 FQNEAQ come from the germline V gene (reference sequence). CDR3 length: 14 residues. With 5 bases clipped from V and 6 bases from J, the junction kept 4 bases outside the gene matches. CDR3 region: CASSQGLASNEQFF. DNA of the CDR3: TGTGCCAGCAGCCAGGGACTAGCGAGCAATGAGCAGTTCTTC.

The chain couples TRBV2 to TRBJ2-2, with TRBD1 identical over 9 bases. The V gene's germline CDR1 is SNHLY and CDR2 FYNNEI. The V gene end was trimmed by 6 bases and the J gene end by 7 bases; junction bases not matched to a gene: 6. This CDR3 contains 14 residues. CDR3 nucleotides: TGTGCCAGCAGGACCGGGACAGGGTACGGGGAGCTGTTTTTT. It specifies CASRTGTGYGELFF.

The count of this clone is one. The rearrangement links TRBV7-2 to TRBJ1-5; weak D call: TRBD1 (5 bases). The CDR3 has 13 amino acids. CDR1 is SGHTA and CDR2 is FQGNSA in the germline V gene. V was cut by 8 bases and J by 5 bases, with 13 bases left in between. The CDR3 sequence: CASGSQADQPQHF. Here the CDR3 DNA reads TGTGCCAGCGGGTCACAGGCGGATCAGCCCCAGCATTTT.

The V and J genes are TRBV28 and TRBJ2-1, with D possibly matching TRBD2 (5 bases). Germline CDR1 and CDR2: MDHEN and SYDVKM. V lost 2 bases to trimming and J lost 7 bases, with 12 bases between them. CDR3 length equals 14 residues. This CDR3 is CASSLRLTGNEQFF. The CDR3 DNA is TGTGCCAGCAGTTTAAGGTTAACGGGGAATGAGCAGTTCTTC.

V is TRBV19 and J is TRBJ1-2, with a possible D match to TRBD1 (5 bases). From germline, CDR1 is LNHDA and CDR2 SQIVND (reference sequence). V was trimmed by 5 bases and J by 0 bases, leaving 10 bases between them. This CDR3 spans 14 amino acids. The CDR3 loop is CASSGRAANYGYTF. The CDR3, as DNA: TGTGCCAGTAGTGGCAGGGCGGCTAACTATGGCTACACCTTC. The whole variable domain, remainder taken from reference TRBV19 and TRBJ1-2, is DGGITQSPKYLFRKEGQNVTLSCEQNLNHDAMYWYRQDPGQGLRLIYYSQIVNDFQKGDIAEGYSVSREKKESFPLTVTSAQKNPTAFYLCASSGRAANYGYTFGSGTRLTVV.

The chain recombines TRBV7-3 with TRBJ1-5, with D possibly TRBD1 on 5 matching bases. CDR3 length: 14 amino acids. Trimming shortened V by 0 bases and J by 5 bases, and 8 bases separated the two germline ends. Germline loops: CDR1 SGHTA, CDR2 FQGTGA. The CDR3 sequence: CASSLTGGDQPQHF. As DNA, the CDR3 is TGTGCCAGCAGCTTAACCGGGGGAGATCAGCCCCAGCATTTT.

This sequence joins TRBV4-1 and TRBJ1-2; 7 positions match TRBD1. The length of the CDR3 is 14 residues. Germline V gene data show CDR1 as MGHRA and CDR2 as YSYEKL. Trimming at V came to 3 bases and at J to 8 bases, leaving 9 bases not matched to a gene. CDR3: CASSQATGARGYTF. The CDR3 nucleotides are TGCGCCAGCAGCCAGGCTACAGGGGCGAGAGGCTACACCTTC.

The genes are TRBV23-1 and TRBJ1-1; D unresolved. TRBV23-1 is flagged as an ORF with uncertain function. The CDR3 has 15 residues. Trimming removed 4 bases at V and 4 bases at J, with 16 bases between. CDR3 sequence: CASSPLPACGTEAFF. In DNA, the CDR3 is TGCGCCAGCAGTCCTCTACCGGCCTGCGGCACTGAAGCTTTCTTT.

This clone was seen just once. V gene TRBV9 combines with J gene TRBJ1-6, with D possibly matching TRBD1 (6 bases). V gave up 2 bases and J gave up 4 bases, with 16 bases separating them. The CDR3 loop spans 17 amino acids. Germline loops: CDR1 SGDLS, CDR2 YYNGEE. The CDR3 DNA sequence: TGTGCCAGCAGCGTTGGGGTAGACAGGTCTTATAATTCACCCCTCCACTTT. Protein product: CASSVGVDRSYNSPLHF.

The rearrangement joins TRBV7-3 to TRBJ2-5; the match to TRBD2 covers 7 bases. Germline values: CDR1 SGHTA, CDR2 FQGTGA. V dropped 5 bases and J dropped 1; count of bases not matched to a gene: 4. The CDR3 length is 14 residues. CDR3 sequence (DNA): TGTGCCAGCAGCCCCGGGGGGATCCAAGAGACCCAGTACTTC. The encoded protein is CASSPGGIQETQYF.

The chain links TRBV28 to TRBJ2-7, with 9 bases aligning to TRBD1. V dropped 6 bases and J dropped 2; count of bases not matched to a gene: 8. Germline V gene sequence: CDR1 MDHEN, CDR2 SYDVKM. The CDR3 contains 15 residues. As DNA, the CDR3 is TGTGCCAGCAGATCACGACAGGGGGTGGCCTACGAGCAGTACTTC. Its protein product is CASRSRQGVAYEQYF.

This clone occurred a few times. This rearrangement joins TRBV19 to TRBJ1-3; D unclear. The V gene's germline CDR1 is LNHDA and CDR2 SQIVND (reference sequence). Trimming stripped 3 bases from V and 0 bases from J, with 9 bases between. The CDR3 covers 15 residues. The CDR3 protein is CASSIAGTSGNTIYF. In DNA, the CDR3 is TGTGCCAGTAGTATCGCAGGCACCTCTGGAAACACCATATATTTT.

The chain has TRBV6-5 and TRBJ1-5; 8 bases fit TRBD1. With V trimmed by 8 bases and J by 8 bases, 11 bases remained unmatched. Germline V gene data show CDR1 as MNHEY and CDR2 as SVGAGI. CDR3 size: 14 residues. The CDR3 sequence: CASSGTGAYEPQHF. The CDR3 DNA sequence: TGTGCCAGCTCCGGGACAGGAGCCTACGAGCCCCAGCATTTT.

This clone showed up just once. The chain couples TRBV9 to TRBJ2-5; D is perhaps TRBD2 (6 bases). Germline assignment: CDR1 SGDLS and CDR2 YYNGEE. V lost 3 bases to trimming and J lost 5 bases, with 14 bases between them. The CDR3 runs to 14 residues. Written as DNA, the CDR3 is TGTGCCAGCAGCGCGGGGGACGCGCGGGAGACCCAGTACTTC. This gives the protein CASSAGDARETQYF.

This chain joins TRBV19 and TRBJ1-3, with a possible D match to TRBD1 (5 bases). Trimming pared 4 bases from V and 5 bases from J, leaving 24 bases between. CDR1 LNHDA and CDR2 SQIVND come from the germline V gene (reference sequence). This CDR3 spans 18 amino acids. The CDR3 nucleotides are TGTGCCAGTAGTACCCTAAACCCCGACAAGGGGATGAGAAACACCATATATTTT. Translating it yields CASSTLNPDKGMRNTIYF. Full variable domain (remainder filled in from reference TRBV19 and TRBJ1-3): DGGITQSPKYLFRKEGQNVTLSCEQNLNHDAMYWYRQDPGQGLRLIYYSQIVNDFQKGDIAEGYSVSREKKESFPLTVTSAQKNPTAFYLCASSTLNPDKGMRNTIYFGEGSWLTVV.

As DNA, the CDR3 is TGTGCCAGTAGTATGGAAGGGAGAGGTACGCAGTATTTT. It translates to CASSMEGRGTQYF. This chain uses TRBV19 with TRBJ2-3, with D perhaps matching TRBD2 (5 bases). The germline gives CDR1 LNHDA, CDR2 SQIVND (reference sequence). Between the trimmed V and J ends, which lost 3 bases and 8 bases, there was a span of 12 bases. CDR3 length: 13 amino acids.

V and J are TRBV28 and TRBJ1-3; D might be TRBD1 (5 bases). Germline CDR1 reads MDHEN; CDR2 reads SYDVKM. V was shortened by 10 bases and J by 0 bases, with 10 bases between the two germline ends. The CDR3 covers 13 residues. CDR3 residues: CATQTDSGNTIYF. CDR3 in DNA: TGTGCCACCCAGACAGACTCTGGAAACACCATATATTTT. Full variable domain (rest looked up from reference TRBV28 and TRBJ1-3): DVKVTQSSRYLVKRTGEKVFLECVQDMDHENMFWYRQDPGLGLRLIYFSYDVKMKEKGDIPEGYSVSREKKERFSLILESASTNQTSMYLCATQTDSGNTIYFGEGSWLTVV.

In this sample, this clone turned up once. CDR3 bases: TGTGCCAGCAGTTACGGGGGGGGTAGCAAAACTGAGCAGTTCTTC. It is translated as CASSYGGGSKTEQFF. The chain recombines TRBV6-2 or TRBV6-3 with TRBJ2-1, with 7 nucleotides matching TRBD2. Losses at the gene ends were 2 bases for V and 9 bases for J; bases not matched to a gene: 10. The CDR3 is 15 residues long. Germline V gives CDR1 MNHEY, CDR2 SVGEGT.

The gene calls are TRBV6-2 or TRBV6-3 and TRBJ2-7; 9 nucleotides line up with TRBD1. The junction had 5 bases not matched to a gene; V was cut back by 6 bases and J by 5 bases. The CDR3 length is 13 residues. Germline V gene data show CDR1 as MNHEY and CDR2 as SVGEGT. DNA of the CDR3: TGTGCCAGCAGCCGGCGGACAGGGGACGAGCAGTACTTC. Translated, it gives CASSRRTGDEQYF.

This chain links TRBV5-1 with TRBJ2-1, with TRBD2 matching over 7 bases. The CDR3 contains 15 residues. CDR1 is SGHRS, CDR2 YFSETQ, per germline. The trim removed 0 bases at V and 4 bases at J, leaving 4 bases unmatched. Here the CDR3 reads CASSLGPSGYNEQFF. The CDR3 DNA reads TGCGCCAGCAGCTTGGGGCCTAGCGGATACAATGAGCAGTTCTTC. The full variable domain, in which reference TRBV5-1 and TRBJ2-1 provide the parts outside the CDR3, is KAGVTQTPRYLIKTRGQQVTLSCSPISGHRSVSWYQQTPGQGLQFLFEYFSETQRNKGNFPGRFSGRQFSNSRSEMNVSTLELGDSALYLCASSLGPSGYNEQFFGPGTRLTVL.

The rearrangement links TRBV27 to TRBJ1-2; TRBD1 is a possible D gene (6 bases). Germline lookup yields CDR1 MNHEY and CDR2 SMNVEV (reference sequence). The length of the CDR3 is 15 residues. The V end was cut by 4 bases, the J end by 5 bases, with 17 bases between. The CDR3: CASSSVVAGAYGYTF. The CDR3 DNA reads TGTGCCAGCAGTTCTGTAGTCGCAGGGGCTTATGGCTACACCTTC.

The chain employs TRBV7-8 and TRBJ2-5; TRBD1 matches 7 bases. V shed 5 bases and J 2 bases; nucleotides not matched to a gene: 2. Germline V CDR1 and CDR2: SGHVS, FQNEAQ. This CDR3 contains 13 residues. The CDR3 DNA reads TGTGCCAGCAGCCGGGACAGACAAGAGACCCAGTACTTC. Amino acid sequence: CASSRDRQETQYF.